The rows below give T cell receptor beta chains drawn from one sample of a study of sequential checkpoint blockade in melanoma. Assay used: immunoSEQ multiplex PCR; TCRdb lists only in-frame clones, some missing. Among almost 20,000 clones, 82% were seen once, and the ten largest hold approximately 56%. Sample: CD8+ T cells sorted from blood (inferred from file names), taken from a patient given nivolumab and ipilimumab in sequence. The source is a human donor with melanoma. CDR3s include the opening cysteine and the closing phenylalanine or tryptophan. Each record gives: J gene, V gene, D gene, clone size, CDR3 DNA, CDR3 protein. The D gene is left open where the match is weak. Clone size is shown for a subset of rows, as once, few, many or a class of expanded clone.

TRBJ2-3,TRBV7-8,TRBD2,once,TGTGCCAGCAGCTTTACTAGCGGGGGTAGCACAGATACGCAGTATTTT,CASSFTSGGSTDTQYF
TRBJ1-5,TRBV5-6,TRBD1,.,TGTGCCAGCAGCTTGGGACAGGGAGGCAATCAGCCCCAGCATTTT,CASSLGQGGNQPQHF
TRBJ2-7,TRBV7-2,TRBD1,few,TGTGCCAGCAGCCCGAATCTTCCGGGACAGGTCTACGAGCAGTACTTC,CASSPNLPGQVYEQYF
TRBJ2-1,TRBV19,.,.,TGTGCCAGTCCGTCGAGGTCTGGGGAGCAGTTCTTC,CASPSRSGEQFF
TRBJ1-2,TRBV10-3,.,.,TGTGCCATCAGGAAGGGCGAGGGCCTGGGGTATGGCTACACCTTC,CAIRKGEGLGYGYTF
TRBJ1-2,TRBV6-1,.,.,TGTGCCAGCAGTGAATGGCGGGGGCGGTTAGTTTCGGAGGGCTACACCTTC,CASSEWRGRLVSEGYTF
TRBJ1-2,TRBV28,.,few,TGTGCCAGCAGTTTATGGGGGACACAAAACTATGGCTACACCTTC,CASSLWGTQNYGYTF
TRBJ2-7,TRBV5-6,.,.,TGTGCCAGCAGCAGCGGCTCCCCCTACGAGCAGTACTTC,CASSSGSPYEQYF
TRBJ1-2,TRBV6-4,.,.,TGTGCCAGCAGTTTCATCACTAACTATGGCTACACCTTC,CASSFITNYGYTF
TRBJ2-5,TRBV4-2,TRBD2,.,TGTGCCAGCAGCCCCCGGACTAGCGGGGGACAAGAGACCCAGTACTTC,CASSPRTSGGQETQYF
TRBJ1-1,TRBV7-2,.,.,TGTGCCAGCAGCTCACGTACAGGGACGAACACTGAAGCTTTCTTT,CASSSRTGTNTEAFF
TRBJ1-3,TRBV4-3,TRBD1,.,TGCGCCAGCAGCCAAGAAGTAGACAGGGCCTACTCTGGAAACACCATATATTTT,CASSQEVDRAYSGNTIYF
TRBJ2-4,TRBV5-1,.,.,TGCGCCAGCAGCTTGGAGGGGGGGGTGGACATTCAGTACTTC,CASSLEGGVDIQYF
TRBJ2-7,TRBV4-1,.,once,TGCGCCAGCAGCCAAGATCCGGGATTCGAGCAGTACTTC,CASSQDPGFEQYF
TRBJ1-1,TRBV13,.,.,TGTGCCAGCAGCTGGGGAGGGGGGAACACTGAAGCTTTCTTT,CASSWGGGNTEAFF
TRBJ2-7,TRBV19,.,.,TGTGCCAGTAGTATCGGGCAGGGAATCTACGAGCAGTACTTC,CASSIGQGIYEQYF
TRBJ2-5,TRBV4-1,TRBD1,.,TGCGCCAGCAGCCAAGGGGGGACAGGGAATTCGGAGACCCAGTACTTC,CASSQGGTGNSETQYF
TRBJ2-5,TRBV7-8,TRBD2,once,TGTGCCAGCAGCCGAGCCGATCGTGGAGCGGGGGGGCCGTGGGAGACCCAGTACTTC,CASSRADRGAGGPWETQYF
TRBJ2-1,TRBV7-6,.,.,TGTGCCAGCAGCTGGGTTGCGGAGGCACTCAATGAGCAGTTCTTC,CASSWVAEALNEQFF
TRBJ2-7,TRBV5-4,TRBD1,.,TGTGCCAGCAGCTTGAGGTCAGGGGGCATGCACGAGCAGTACTTC,CASSLRSGGMHEQYF
TRBJ1-5,TRBV19,.,few,TGTGCCAGTAGGCCCCAAGCGCTTAGCAATCAGCCCCAGCATTTT,CASRPQALSNQPQHF
TRBJ2-3,TRBV6-1,TRBD2,.,TGTGCCAGCAGTGGACTAGCGGGGGGGCCAGATACGCAGTATTTT,CASSGLAGGPDTQYF
TRBJ2-5,TRBV6-5,.,many,TGTGCCAGCAGTTTGGGTAGCTCGCCAAAGACCCAGTACTTC,CASSLGSSPKTQYF
TRBJ1-2,TRBV4-3,.,.,TGCGCCAGCAGCCAAGATGTTGCAGGGGCGCGCTATGGCTACACCTTC,CASSQDVAGARYGYTF
TRBJ1-3,TRBV10-3,.,.,TGTGCCATCAGTGAGTCGAACCCACCAATAGTGCCTGGAAACACCATATATTTT,CAISESNPPIVPGNTIYF
TRBJ2-5,TRBV6-6,.,.,TGTGCCAGCAGTTATCGGGGAACCCAAGAGACCCAGTACTTC,CASSYRGTQETQYF
TRBJ1-5,TRBV5-8,.,.,TGTGCCAGCAGCCAGGGCAGCAATCAGCCCCAGCATTTT,CASSQGSNQPQHF
TRBJ1-1,TRBV11-2,.,.,TGTGCCAGCAGTAACATTGGCCGGGAGAACACTGAAGCTTTCTTT,CASSNIGRENTEAFF
TRBJ2-7,TRBV4-2,.,.,TGTGCCAGCAGCCAAGATAGAAGGGGATACGAGCAGTACTTC,CASSQDRRGYEQYF
TRBJ2-1,TRBV14,TRBD2,.,TGTGCCAGCAGCGTGGCCGGACTAGCGGGGTACAATGAGCAGTTCTTC,CASSVAGLAGYNEQFF
TRBJ2-3,TRBV5-8,TRBD2,.,TGTGCCAGCAGCCAAGATGCCATAGCGGGGGTCACAGATACGCAGTATTTT,CASSQDAIAGVTDTQYF
TRBJ2-3,TRBV28,TRBD2,once,TGTGCCAGCAGTGCACCGGGACTAGCGGGGGGCCCGCCTAGCACAGATACGCAGTATTTT,CASSAPGLAGGPPSTDTQYF